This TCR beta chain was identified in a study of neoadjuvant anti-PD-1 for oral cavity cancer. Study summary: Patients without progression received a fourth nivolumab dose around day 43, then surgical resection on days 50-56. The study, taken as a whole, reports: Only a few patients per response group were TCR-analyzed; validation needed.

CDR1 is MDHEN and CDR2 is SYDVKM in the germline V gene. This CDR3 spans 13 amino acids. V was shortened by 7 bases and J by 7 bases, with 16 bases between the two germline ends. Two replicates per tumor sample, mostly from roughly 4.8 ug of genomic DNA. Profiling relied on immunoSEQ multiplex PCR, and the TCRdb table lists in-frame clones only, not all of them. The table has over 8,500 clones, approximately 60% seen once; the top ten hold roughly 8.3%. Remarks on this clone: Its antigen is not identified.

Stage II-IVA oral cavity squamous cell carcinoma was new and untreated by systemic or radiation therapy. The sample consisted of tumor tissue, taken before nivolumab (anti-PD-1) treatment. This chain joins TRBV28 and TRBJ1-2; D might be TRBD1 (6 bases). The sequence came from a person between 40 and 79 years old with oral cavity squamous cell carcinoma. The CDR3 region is CASTRGGVRGYTF. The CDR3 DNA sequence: TGTGCCAGCACCCGGGGGGGCGTCCGTGGCTACACCTTC.